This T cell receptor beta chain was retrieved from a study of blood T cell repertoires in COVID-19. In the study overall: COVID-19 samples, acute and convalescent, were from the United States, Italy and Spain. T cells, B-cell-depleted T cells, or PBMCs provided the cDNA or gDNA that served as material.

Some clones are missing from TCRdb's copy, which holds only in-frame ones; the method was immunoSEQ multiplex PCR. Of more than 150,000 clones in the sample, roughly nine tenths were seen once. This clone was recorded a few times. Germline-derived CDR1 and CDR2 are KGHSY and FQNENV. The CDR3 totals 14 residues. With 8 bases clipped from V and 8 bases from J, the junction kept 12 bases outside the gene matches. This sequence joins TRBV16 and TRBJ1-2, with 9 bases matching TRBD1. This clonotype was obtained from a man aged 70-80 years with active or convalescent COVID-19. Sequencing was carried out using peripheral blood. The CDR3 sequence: CASLRDREFRGYTF. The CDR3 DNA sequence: TGTGCCAGCCTCCGGGACAGGGAATTTAGAGGCTACACCTTC.